Each of the 2 T cell receptor beta chains below was sequenced from the same sample in a study of blood T cell repertoires in COVID-19. TCRdb's table, derived via immunoSEQ multiplex PCR, lists solely in-frame clones and lacks some. The sample lists roughly 250,000 clones; 82% were seen once. Sequencing input: peripheral blood. The receptor set was obtained from a woman at least 80 years old with active or convalescent COVID-19.

The gene calls are TRBV5-1 and TRBJ1-1; D remains ambiguous. Per germline, CDR1 SGHRS and CDR2 YFSETQ. The CDR3 length is 14 residues. Trimming cost V 0 bases and J 4 bases, with 10 bases left between them. The CDR3 nucleotides read TGCGCCAGCAGCTTGGCCGCGACTTTCACTGAAGCTTTCTTT. Translating gives CASSLAATFTEAFF.

The V gene is TRBV5-6, the J gene TRBJ1-1; 10 positions match TRBD1. The J segment lost 5 bases and the V segment lost 10 bases, leaving 11 bases of the junction unmatched. The CDR3 loop spans 14 amino acids. The germline gives CDR1 SGHDT, CDR2 YYEEEE. CDR3: CASRDRGPRTEAFF. CDR3 sequence (DNA): TGTGCCTCTAGGGACAGGGGACCGAGGACTGAAGCTTTCTTT.